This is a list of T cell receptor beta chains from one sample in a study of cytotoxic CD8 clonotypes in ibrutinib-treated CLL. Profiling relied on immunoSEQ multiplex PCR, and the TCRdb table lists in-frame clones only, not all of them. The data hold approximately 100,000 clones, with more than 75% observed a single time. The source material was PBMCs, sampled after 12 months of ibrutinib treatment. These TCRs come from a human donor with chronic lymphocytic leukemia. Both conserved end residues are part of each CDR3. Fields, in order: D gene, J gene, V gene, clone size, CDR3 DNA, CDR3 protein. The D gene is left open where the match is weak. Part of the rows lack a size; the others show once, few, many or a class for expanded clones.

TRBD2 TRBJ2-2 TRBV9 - TGTGCCAGCAGCGCCGCTAGCGGGGGCAGGGGGGAGCTGTTTTTT CASSAASGGRGELFF
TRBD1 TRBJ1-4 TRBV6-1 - TGTGCCAGCAGTGGCGACAGGGAGGATGAAAAACTGTTTTTT CASSGDREDEKLFF
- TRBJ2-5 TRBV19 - TGTGCCAGTAGTGCTTCAAGAACAGGGAAAGAGACCCAGTACTTC CASSASRTGKETQYF
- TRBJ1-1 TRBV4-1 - TGCGCCAGCAGCCAAGGACTCTTCACTGAAGCTTTCTTT CASSQGLFTEAFF
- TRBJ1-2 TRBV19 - TGTGCCAGTAGTGACCCAGGAGGGTCTAACTATGGCTACACCTTC CASSDPGGSNYGYTF
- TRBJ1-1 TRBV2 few TGTGCCAGCAGTGAAGATTGGGGCGCTGAAGCTTTCTTT CASSEDWGAEAFF
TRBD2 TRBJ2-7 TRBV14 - TGTGCCAGCAGCCGGACTAGCGGGGAGCAGTACTTC CASSRTSGEQYF
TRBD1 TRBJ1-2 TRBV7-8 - TGTGCCAGCAGCCCGTACCGTCCCGGGACAGGGAACAATGGCTACACCTTC CASSPYRPGTGNNGYTF
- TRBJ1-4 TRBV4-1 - TGCGCCAGCAGTTTCAGGGATAGTGAAAAACTGTTTTTT CASSFRDSEKLFF
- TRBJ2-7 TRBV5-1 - TGCGCCAGCAGCCCCCAGGACAGAGTCTACGAGCAGTACTTC CASSPQDRVYEQYF
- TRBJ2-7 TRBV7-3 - TGTGCCAGCAGCTTGGAGGGGGGCATAAGTGACGAGCAGTACTTC CASSLEGGISDEQYF
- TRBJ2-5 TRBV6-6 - TGTGCCAGCAGTTACTCCCGGACACACCAAGAGACCCAGTACTTC CASSYSRTHQETQYF
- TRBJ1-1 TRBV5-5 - TGTGCCAGCAGCTCCCGGACAGAGACGCGCGAAGGGACTGAAGCTTTCTTT CASSSRTETREGTEAFF
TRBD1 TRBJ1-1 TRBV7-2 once TGTGCCAGCACCTGGGGCAGGGGGCAAACTGAAGCTTTCTTT CASTWGRGQTEAFF
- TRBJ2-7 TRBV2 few TGTGCCAGTATTGGAGGGGCCTACGAGCAGTACTTC CASIGGAYEQYF
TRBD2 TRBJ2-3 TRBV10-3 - TGTGCCATCAGTGTAGTGAGCGGGGGGCTCGCAGATACGCAGTATTTT CAISVVSGGLADTQYF
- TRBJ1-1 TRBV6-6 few TGTGCCAGCAGTTACCCAATCACAGGGAACACTGAAGCTTTCTTT CASSYPITGNTEAFF
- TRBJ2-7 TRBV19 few TGTGCCAGTGGCGGCCCAGGGGCCGAGCAGTACTTC CASGGPGAEQYF
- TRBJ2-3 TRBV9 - TGTGCCAGCAGCGTAGCGGGGGAGGCAGATACGCAGTATTTT CASSVAGEADTQYF
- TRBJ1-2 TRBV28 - TGTGCCAGCAATTCCGGGGGAAGGGATTATGGCTACACCTTC CASNSGGRDYGYTF
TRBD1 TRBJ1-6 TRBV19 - TGTGCCAGTAGTCCCCGGGAGGGAAGGGGGCCACCCCTCCACTTT CASSPREGRGPPLHF
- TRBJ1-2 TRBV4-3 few TGCGCCAGCAGCCAAGATAGCCGGGGGGCTCACGGCTACACCTTC CASSQDSRGAHGYTF
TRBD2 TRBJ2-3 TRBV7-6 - TGTGCCAGCAGCCTCCGGGGGGGCGGGCCCCTCTCGTCAGATACGCAGTATTTT CASSLRGGGPLSSDTQYF
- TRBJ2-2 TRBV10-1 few TGCGCCAGCAGTGCTCCCAATCGGGGCAGGGGAGACACCGGGGAGCTGTTTTTT CASSAPNRGRGDTGELFF
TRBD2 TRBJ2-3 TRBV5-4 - TGTGCCAGCAGCATTGGGACTAGCGGGGGTAAGGATACGCAGTATTTT CASSIGTSGGKDTQYF
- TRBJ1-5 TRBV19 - TGTGCCAGTAGTATCGGTTACGGGGATCAGCCCCAGCATTTT CASSIGYGDQPQHF
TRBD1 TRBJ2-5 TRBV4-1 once TGCGCCAGCAGCCAAAGGGGGACAGGGGGCAGAGAGACCCAGTACTTC CASSQRGTGGRETQYF
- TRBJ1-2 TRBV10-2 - TGCGCCAGCAGGGCCGTGACGGAATCTAACTATGGCTACACCTTC CASRAVTESNYGYTF